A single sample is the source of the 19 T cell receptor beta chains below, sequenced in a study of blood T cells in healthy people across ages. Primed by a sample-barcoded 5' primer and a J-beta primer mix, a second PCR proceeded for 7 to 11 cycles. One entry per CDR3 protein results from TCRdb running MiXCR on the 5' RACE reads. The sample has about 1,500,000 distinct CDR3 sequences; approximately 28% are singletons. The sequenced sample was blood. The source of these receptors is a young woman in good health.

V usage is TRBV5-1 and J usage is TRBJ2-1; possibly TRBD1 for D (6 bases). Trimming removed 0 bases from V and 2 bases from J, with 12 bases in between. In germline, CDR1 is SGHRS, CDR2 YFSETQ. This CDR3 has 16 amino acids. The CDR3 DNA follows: TGCGCCAGCAGCTTGGATGGGGGCCCTACCTACAATGAGCAGTTCTTC. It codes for CASSLDGGPTYNEQFF.

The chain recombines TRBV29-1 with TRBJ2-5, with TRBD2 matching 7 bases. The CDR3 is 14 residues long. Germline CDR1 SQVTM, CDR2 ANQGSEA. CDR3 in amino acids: CGATRGGRRETQYF. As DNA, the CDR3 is TGCGGCGCCACCCGGGGAGGGAGGAGAGAGACCCAGTACTTC.

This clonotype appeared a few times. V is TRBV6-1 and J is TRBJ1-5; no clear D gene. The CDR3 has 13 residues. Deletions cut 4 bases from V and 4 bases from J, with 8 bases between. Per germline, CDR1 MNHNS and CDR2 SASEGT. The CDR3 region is CASSAELNQPQHF. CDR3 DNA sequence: TGTGCCAGCAGTGCAGAACTAAATCAGCCCCAGCATTTT.

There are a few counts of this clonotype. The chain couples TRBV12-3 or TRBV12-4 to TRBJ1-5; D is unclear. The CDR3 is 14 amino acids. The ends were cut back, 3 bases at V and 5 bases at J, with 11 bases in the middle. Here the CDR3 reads CASSLRWQYQPQHF. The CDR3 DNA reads TGTGCCAGCAGTTTGAGGTGGCAATATCAGCCCCAGCATTTT.

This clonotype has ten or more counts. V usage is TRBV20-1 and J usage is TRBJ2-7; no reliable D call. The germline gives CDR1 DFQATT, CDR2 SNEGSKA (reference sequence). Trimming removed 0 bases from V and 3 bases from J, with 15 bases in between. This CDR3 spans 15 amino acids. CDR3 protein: CSARDRQKGVYEQYF. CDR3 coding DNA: TGCAGTGCTAGAGACAGGCAAAAAGGCGTCTACGAGCAGTACTTC.

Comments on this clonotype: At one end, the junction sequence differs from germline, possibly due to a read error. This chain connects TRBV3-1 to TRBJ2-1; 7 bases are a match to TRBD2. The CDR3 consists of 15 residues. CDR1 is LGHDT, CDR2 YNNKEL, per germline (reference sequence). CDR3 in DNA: TGTGTCAGCAGCCAAGCTAGCGGTTCCTACAATGAGCAGTTCTTC. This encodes CVSSQASGSYNEQFF.

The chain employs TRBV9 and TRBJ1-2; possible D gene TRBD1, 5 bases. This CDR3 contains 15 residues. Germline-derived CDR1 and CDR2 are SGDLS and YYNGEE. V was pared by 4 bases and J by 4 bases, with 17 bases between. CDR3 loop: CASSPRDGPSYGYTF. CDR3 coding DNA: TGTGCCAGCAGCCCCCGGGACGGCCCGTCCTATGGCTACACCTTC. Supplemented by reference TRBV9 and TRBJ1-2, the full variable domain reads DSGVTQTPKHLITATGQRVTLRCSPRSGDLSVYWYQQSLDQGLQFLIQYYNGEERAKGNILERFSAQQFPDLHSELNLSSLELGDSALYFCASSPRDGPSYGYTFGSGTRLTVV.

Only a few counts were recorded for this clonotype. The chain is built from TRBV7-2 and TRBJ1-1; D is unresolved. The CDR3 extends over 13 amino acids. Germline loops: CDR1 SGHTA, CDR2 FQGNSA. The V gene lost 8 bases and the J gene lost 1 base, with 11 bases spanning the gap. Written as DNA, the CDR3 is TGTGCCAGCGCGGAGCACAGGAACACTGAAGCTTTCTTT. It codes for CASAEHRNTEAFF.

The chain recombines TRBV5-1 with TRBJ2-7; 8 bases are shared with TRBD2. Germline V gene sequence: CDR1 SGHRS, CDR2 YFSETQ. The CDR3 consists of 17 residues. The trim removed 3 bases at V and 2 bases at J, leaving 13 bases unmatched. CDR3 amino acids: CASSSGLGTSGAYEQYF. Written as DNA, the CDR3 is TGCGCCAGCAGCTCGGGACTCGGAACTAGCGGAGCCTACGAGCAGTACTTC.

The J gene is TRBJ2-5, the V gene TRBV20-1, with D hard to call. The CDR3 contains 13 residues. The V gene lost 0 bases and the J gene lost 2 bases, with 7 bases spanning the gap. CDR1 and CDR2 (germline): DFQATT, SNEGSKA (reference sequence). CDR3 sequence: CSARDPQQETQYF. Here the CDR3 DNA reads TGCAGTGCTAGAGATCCACAGCAAGAGACCCAGTACTTC.

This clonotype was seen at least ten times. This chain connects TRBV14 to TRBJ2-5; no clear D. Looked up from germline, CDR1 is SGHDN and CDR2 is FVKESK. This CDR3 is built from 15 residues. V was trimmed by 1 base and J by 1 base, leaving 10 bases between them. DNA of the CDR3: TGTGCCAGCAGCCAAGGCCTGAGTCGCCAAGAGACCCAGTACTTC. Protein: CASSQGLSRQETQYF. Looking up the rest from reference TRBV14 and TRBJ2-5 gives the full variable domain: EAGVTQFPSHSVIEKGQTVTLRCDPISGHDNLYWYRRVMGKEIKFLLHFVKESKQDESGMPNNRFLAERTGGTYSTLKVQPAELEDSGVYFCASSQGLSRQETQYFGPGTRLLVL.

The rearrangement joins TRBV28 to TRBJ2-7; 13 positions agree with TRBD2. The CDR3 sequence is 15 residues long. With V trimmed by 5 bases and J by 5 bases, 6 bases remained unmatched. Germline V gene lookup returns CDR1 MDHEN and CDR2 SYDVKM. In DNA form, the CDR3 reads TGTGCCAGCAGTCCCGGGACTAGCGGGATGAACGAGCAGTACTTC. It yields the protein CASSPGTSGMNEQYF.

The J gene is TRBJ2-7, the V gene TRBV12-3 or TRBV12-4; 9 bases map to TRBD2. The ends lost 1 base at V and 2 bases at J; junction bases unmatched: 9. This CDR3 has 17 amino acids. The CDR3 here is CASSLGGLAGETYEQYF. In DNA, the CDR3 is TGTGCCAGCAGTTTAGGTGGGTTAGCGGGAGAAACCTACGAGCAGTACTTC.

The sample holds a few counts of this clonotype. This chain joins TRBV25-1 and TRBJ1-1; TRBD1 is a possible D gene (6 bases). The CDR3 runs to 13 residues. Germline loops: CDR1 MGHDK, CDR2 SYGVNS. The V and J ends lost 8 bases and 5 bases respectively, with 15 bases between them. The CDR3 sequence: CASGRGAKTEAFF. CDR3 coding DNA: TGTGCCAGCGGTCGGGGGGCGAAGACTGAAGCTTTCTTT.

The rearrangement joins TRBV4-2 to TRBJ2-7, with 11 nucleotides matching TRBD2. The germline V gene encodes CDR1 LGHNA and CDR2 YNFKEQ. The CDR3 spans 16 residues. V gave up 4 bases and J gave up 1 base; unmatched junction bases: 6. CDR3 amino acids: CASSRASGGTSYEQYF. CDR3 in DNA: TGTGCCAGCAGCCGAGCTAGCGGGGGGACTTCCTACGAGCAGTACTTC.

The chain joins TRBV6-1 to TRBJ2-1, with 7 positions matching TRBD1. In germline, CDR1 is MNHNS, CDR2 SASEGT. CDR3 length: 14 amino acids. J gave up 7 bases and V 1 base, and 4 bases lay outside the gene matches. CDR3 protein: CASSEETGPNEQFF. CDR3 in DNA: TGTGCCAGCAGTGAAGAGACAGGGCCAAATGAGCAGTTCTTC.

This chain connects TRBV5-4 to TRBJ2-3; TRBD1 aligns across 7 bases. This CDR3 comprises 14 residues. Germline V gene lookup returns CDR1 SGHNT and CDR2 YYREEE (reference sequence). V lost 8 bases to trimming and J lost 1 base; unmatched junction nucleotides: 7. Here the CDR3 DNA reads TGTGCCAGTATAACGCAGGGGGGCACAGATACGCAGTATTTT. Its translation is CASITQGGTDTQYF.

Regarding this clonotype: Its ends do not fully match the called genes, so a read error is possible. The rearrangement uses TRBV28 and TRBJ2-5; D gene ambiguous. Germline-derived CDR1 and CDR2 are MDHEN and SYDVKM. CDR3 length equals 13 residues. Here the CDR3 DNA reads TGTGCCGGCAGTTTTGGTTTGCGAGAGACCCAGTACTTC. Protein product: CAGSFGLRETQYF.

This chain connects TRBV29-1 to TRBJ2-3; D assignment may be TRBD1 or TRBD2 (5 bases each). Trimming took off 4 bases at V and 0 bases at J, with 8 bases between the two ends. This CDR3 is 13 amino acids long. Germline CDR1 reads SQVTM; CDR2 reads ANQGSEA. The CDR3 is CSVVGDSTDTQYF. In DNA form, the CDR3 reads TGCAGCGTTGTCGGGGACAGCACAGATACGCAGTATTTT.